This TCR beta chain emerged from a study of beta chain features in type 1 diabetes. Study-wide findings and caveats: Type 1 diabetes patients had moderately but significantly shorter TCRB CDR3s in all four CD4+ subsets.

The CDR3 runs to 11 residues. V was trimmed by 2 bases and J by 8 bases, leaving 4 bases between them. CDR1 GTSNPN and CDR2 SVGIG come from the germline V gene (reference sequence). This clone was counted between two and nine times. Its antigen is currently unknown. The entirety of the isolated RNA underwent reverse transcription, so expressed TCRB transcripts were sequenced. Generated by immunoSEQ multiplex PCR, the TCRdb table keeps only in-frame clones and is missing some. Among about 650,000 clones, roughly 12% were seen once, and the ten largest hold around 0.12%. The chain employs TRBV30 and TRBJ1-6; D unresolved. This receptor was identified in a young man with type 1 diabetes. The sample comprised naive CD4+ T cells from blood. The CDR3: CAWSSDSPLHF. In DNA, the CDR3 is TGTGCCTGGAGTTCAGATTCACCCCTCCACTTT.